This is a list of T cell receptor beta chains from one sample in a study of OX40 agonist ivuxolimab in advanced cancers. Sequencing was performed with immunoSEQ multiplex PCR; in TCRdb, only in-frame clones are kept and a portion is missing. Here the sample spans about 36,000 clones, around 77% being singletons. The sequenced sample was CD4+ or CD8+ T cells sorted from blood, obtained in a trial of the OX40 agonist ivuxolimab. All receptors come from an adult with an advanced solid tumor such as melanoma, head and neck, liver or kidney cancer. Each CDR3 is given with its conserved first and last residue. Fields, in order: CDR3 protein, CDR3 DNA, V gene, D gene, J gene, clone size. A D gene is named only where the DNA matches it firmly. A row's size may be missing; if present it is once, few, many or a size class.

cdr3_aa: CASSLEFPYEQYF
cdr3_nt: TGTGCCAGCAGCTTGGAGTTCCCCTACGAGCAGTACTTC
v_call: TRBV5-6
d_call: NA
j_call: TRBJ2-7
clone_size: once

cdr3_aa: CASSPLLAGGSGGDEQFF
cdr3_nt: TGTGCCAGCAGTCCCCTACTAGCGGGAGGGTCCGGCGGCGATGAGCAGTTCTTC
v_call: TRBV27
d_call: TRBD2
j_call: TRBJ2-1
clone_size: NA

cdr3_aa: CASSLNRGSGNTIYF
cdr3_nt: TGTGCCAGCAGCTTGAACAGGGGATCTGGAAACACCATATATTTT
v_call: TRBV5-6
d_call: TRBD1
j_call: TRBJ1-3
clone_size: NA

cdr3_aa: CASTGEYYGYTF
cdr3_nt: TGTGCCAGCACTGGGGAATACTATGGCTACACCTTC
v_call: TRBV28
d_call: NA
j_call: TRBJ1-2
clone_size: few

cdr3_aa: CASSLPLLPQQYF
cdr3_nt: TGTGCCAGCAGCTTACCTTTATTACCCCAGCAGTACTTC
v_call: TRBV7-9
d_call: NA
j_call: TRBJ2-7
clone_size: NA

cdr3_aa: CASSQVGLAEETQYF
cdr3_nt: TGCGCCAGCAGCCAAGTGGGACTAGCGGAAGAGACCCAGTACTTC
v_call: TRBV4-3
d_call: TRBD2
j_call: TRBJ2-5
clone_size: once

cdr3_aa: CASSPGQGEVDTQYF
cdr3_nt: TGTGCCAGCAGCCCCGGACAGGGTGAAGTAGATACGCAGTATTTT
v_call: TRBV4-2
d_call: TRBD1
j_call: TRBJ2-3
clone_size: NA

cdr3_aa: CASSYRDRSGKPQHF
cdr3_nt: TGTGCCAGCAGTTACAGGGATCGAAGTGGAAAGCCCCAGCATTTT
v_call: TRBV2
d_call: NA
j_call: TRBJ1-5
clone_size: NA

cdr3_aa: CASSSWGRGIPATNEKLFF
cdr3_nt: TGTGCCAGCAGCTCCTGGGGCAGGGGGATTCCTGCAACTAATGAAAAACTGTTTTTT
v_call: TRBV7-9
d_call: TRBD1
j_call: TRBJ1-4
clone_size: NA

cdr3_aa: CASSGGQIHEQFF
cdr3_nt: TGTGCCAGCAGCGGGGGGCAGATCCATGAGCAGTTCTTC
v_call: TRBV9
d_call: NA
j_call: TRBJ2-1
clone_size: NA

cdr3_aa: CASSSGMGNQPQHF
cdr3_nt: TGTGCCAGCAGTTCCGGAATGGGCAATCAGCCCCAGCATTTT
v_call: TRBV28
d_call: NA
j_call: TRBJ1-5
clone_size: NA

cdr3_aa: CASSQNHEKLFF
cdr3_nt: TGTGCCAGCAGCCAAAACCATGAAAAACTGTTTTTT
v_call: TRBV4-2
d_call: NA
j_call: TRBJ1-4
clone_size: NA

cdr3_aa: CASSYGGQQNTEAFF
cdr3_nt: TGTGCCAGCAGTTACGGGGGCCAGCAGAACACTGAAGCTTTCTTT
v_call: TRBV6-6
d_call: NA
j_call: TRBJ1-1
clone_size: NA

cdr3_aa: CASSSRDFSYEQYF
cdr3_nt: TGTGCCAGCAGCTCCCGGGACTTCTCCTACGAGCAGTACTTC
v_call: TRBV7-3
d_call: NA
j_call: TRBJ2-7
clone_size: NA

cdr3_aa: CASRDWALYEQYF
cdr3_nt: TGTGCCAGCAGAGACTGGGCCTTGTACGAGCAGTACTTC
v_call: TRBV2
d_call: NA
j_call: TRBJ2-7
clone_size: NA

cdr3_aa: CASSPWRTGGTTEAFF
cdr3_nt: TGTGCCAGCAGCCCGTGGCGGACAGGTGGAACCACTGAAGCTTTCTTT
v_call: TRBV7-9
d_call: TRBD1
j_call: TRBJ1-1
clone_size: NA

cdr3_aa: CATSRTGPQGAYEQYF
cdr3_nt: TGTGCCACCAGCAGGACGGGACCTCAAGGAGCCTACGAGCAGTACTTC
v_call: TRBV15
d_call: NA
j_call: TRBJ2-7
clone_size: NA

cdr3_aa: CASSYVSGTDTQYF
cdr3_nt: TGTGCCAGCAGTTACGTCAGCGGCACAGATACGCAGTATTTT
v_call: TRBV6-6
d_call: NA
j_call: TRBJ2-3
clone_size: NA

cdr3_aa: CASSLSPGTGELFF
cdr3_nt: TGTGCCAGCAGTTTATCCCCGGGCACCGGGGAGCTGTTTTTT
v_call: TRBV27
d_call: NA
j_call: TRBJ2-2
clone_size: NA

cdr3_aa: CASSYSKWANYEQYF
cdr3_nt: TGTGCCAGCAGTTACTCGAAATGGGCGAACTACGAGCAGTACTTC
v_call: TRBV6-5
d_call: NA
j_call: TRBJ2-7
clone_size: NA

cdr3_aa: CASRSGTRRYNEQFF
cdr3_nt: TGTGCCAGCAGATCCGGGACTAGGCGATACAATGAGCAGTTCTTC
v_call: TRBV28
d_call: TRBD2
j_call: TRBJ2-1
clone_size: NA

cdr3_aa: CASSDTAAPNQPQHF
cdr3_nt: TGTGCCAGCAGTGACACGGCAGCTCCTAATCAGCCCCAGCATTTT
v_call: TRBV6-4
d_call: NA
j_call: TRBJ1-5
clone_size: NA

cdr3_aa: CATSRDGSNQPQHF
cdr3_nt: TGTGCCACCAGCAGAGATGGGAGCAATCAGCCCCAGCATTTT
v_call: TRBV15
d_call: NA
j_call: TRBJ1-5
clone_size: NA

cdr3_aa: CASRRLARYYNEQFF
cdr3_nt: TGTGCCAGCAGACGACTAGCGAGATACTACAATGAGCAGTTCTTC
v_call: TRBV7-2
d_call: TRBD2
j_call: TRBJ2-1
clone_size: NA

cdr3_aa: CASSYDGGDVRGYTF
cdr3_nt: TGTGCCAGCAGTTACGACGGCGGCGATGTTCGCGGCTACACCTTC
v_call: TRBV6-5
d_call: NA
j_call: TRBJ1-2
clone_size: NA

cdr3_aa: CASSYSGTGTYEQYF
cdr3_nt: TGTGCCAGCAGTTACTCCGGGACAGGTACCTACGAGCAGTACTTC
v_call: TRBV27
d_call: TRBD1
j_call: TRBJ2-7
clone_size: NA

cdr3_aa: CAWRSGADTGELFF
cdr3_nt: TGTGCCTGGAGGTCAGGGGCAGACACCGGGGAGCTGTTTTTT
v_call: TRBV30
d_call: NA
j_call: TRBJ2-2
clone_size: NA

cdr3_aa: CASSPGGIGANVLTF
cdr3_nt: TGTGCCAGCAGCCCCGGAGGAATCGGGGCCAACGTCCTGACTTTC
v_call: TRBV5-6
d_call: NA
j_call: TRBJ2-6
clone_size: NA

cdr3_aa: CASSSTLAGVLHEQYF
cdr3_nt: TGTGCCAGCAGCTCAACACTAGCGGGAGTCCTCCACGAGCAGTACTTC
v_call: TRBV7-9
d_call: TRBD2
j_call: TRBJ2-7
clone_size: NA

cdr3_aa: CASSKANYSPLHF
cdr3_nt: TGTGCCAGCAGCAAAGCGAATTATTCACCCCTCCACTTT
v_call: TRBV6-5
d_call: NA
j_call: TRBJ1-6
clone_size: NA

cdr3_aa: CASSPRTDNEQFF
cdr3_nt: TGTGCCAGCAGTCCAAGGACAGACAATGAGCAGTTCTTC
v_call: TRBV27
d_call: NA
j_call: TRBJ2-1
clone_size: NA

cdr3_aa: CASSQDGGGYSYTF
cdr3_nt: TGCGCCAGCAGCCAAGACGGTGGCGGGTATAGCTACACCTTC
v_call: TRBV4-1
d_call: NA
j_call: TRBJ1-2
clone_size: once

cdr3_aa: CASSEGLAGSDTQYF
cdr3_nt: TGTGCCAGCAGCGAAGGACTAGCGGGCTCCGATACGCAGTATTTT
v_call: TRBV9
d_call: TRBD2
j_call: TRBJ2-3
clone_size: NA

cdr3_aa: CASSIVPGPGPYEQYF
cdr3_nt: TGTGCCAGTAGTATCGTCCCGGGGCCGGGCCCCTACGAGCAGTACTTC
v_call: TRBV19
d_call: NA
j_call: TRBJ2-7
clone_size: NA

cdr3_aa: CASSQDWGLVSDTQYF
cdr3_nt: TGCGCCAGCAGCCAAGATTGGGGACTAGTCTCAGATACGCAGTATTTT
v_call: TRBV4-1
d_call: TRBD2
j_call: TRBJ2-3
clone_size: NA

cdr3_aa: CASSLTDRAGEQYF
cdr3_nt: TGTGCCAGCAGCTTAACGGACAGGGCCGGCGAGCAGTACTTC
v_call: TRBV7-9
d_call: TRBD1
j_call: TRBJ2-7
clone_size: NA

cdr3_aa: CASSSTGELFF
cdr3_nt: TGTGCCAGCAGTAGCACCGGGGAGCTGTTTTTT
v_call: TRBV27
d_call: NA
j_call: TRBJ2-2
clone_size: once

cdr3_aa: CASLGQGSFYGYTF
cdr3_nt: TGTGCCAGCCTCGGACAGGGTAGCTTCTATGGCTACACCTTC
v_call: TRBV5-8
d_call: TRBD1
j_call: TRBJ1-2
clone_size: NA

cdr3_aa: CASSPLQLMNTEAFF
cdr3_nt: TGTGCCAGCAGTCCTCTACAACTGATGAACACTGAAGCTTTCTTT
v_call: TRBV28
d_call: NA
j_call: TRBJ1-1
clone_size: NA

cdr3_aa: CASSFLEDQETQYF
cdr3_nt: TGTGCCAGCAGTTTCCTGGAGGACCAAGAGACCCAGTACTTC
v_call: TRBV28
d_call: NA
j_call: TRBJ2-5
clone_size: NA

cdr3_aa: CASSVSLTWDRGYGNNEQFF
cdr3_nt: TGTGCCAGCAGCGTAAGCCTAACCTGGGACAGGGGATACGGGAACAATGAGCAGTTCTTC
v_call: TRBV9
d_call: TRBD1
j_call: TRBJ2-1
clone_size: NA

cdr3_aa: CASSQGLAVSDEQFF
cdr3_nt: TGTGCCAGCAGCCAAGGACTAGCGGTCTCGGATGAGCAGTTCTTC
v_call: TRBV28
d_call: TRBD2
j_call: TRBJ2-1
clone_size: NA

cdr3_aa: CASSPTTGTGKRDEQFF
cdr3_nt: TGTGCCAGCAGTCCGACCACCGGGACAGGGAAAAGGGATGAGCAGTTCTTC
v_call: TRBV27
d_call: TRBD1
j_call: TRBJ2-1
clone_size: NA